Below are 30 T cell receptor beta chains sequenced from a single sample in a study of metastatic and nonmetastatic thyroid tumors. TCRdb re-processed the PCR reads through MiXCR. The sample lists 15,000 to 20,000 clones; more than 30% were seen once. Ahead of thyroid surgery, no patient had received treatment of any kind. Sequencing was performed on tumor tissue. The receptors derive from a female donor with papillary thyroid cancer or a benign thyroid nodule (not recorded which). Some clones in this sample may be carry-over from other donors' samples.

The chain uses TRBV15 and TRBJ2-1; 8 nucleotides agree with TRBD1. In germline, CDR1 is LNHNV, CDR2 YYDKDF (reference sequence). J was trimmed by 7 bases and V by 5 bases; bases with no gene match: 7. This CDR3 spans 14 amino acids. The CDR3 loop reads CATSRDRRTNEQFF. DNA of the CDR3: TGTGCCACCAGCCGGGACAGGCGTACAAATGAGCAGTTCTTC.

This clone showed up many times. The chain recombines TRBV20-1 with TRBJ1-1, with 9 bases fitting TRBD1. The CDR3 is 14 amino acids. Germline CDR1 reads DFQATT; CDR2 reads SNEGSKA (reference sequence). V shed 5 bases, J shed 5 bases, and the junction held 9 bases outside the gene matches. The CDR3 protein is CSAAPGQGRTEAFF. The DNA for the CDR3 is TGCAGTGCTGCCCCGGGACAGGGCAGGACTGAAGCTTTCTTT.

This clone is medium-sized by share. The chain uses TRBV30 and TRBJ2-3; 10 bases match TRBD2. CDR1 and CDR2 from the germline V gene are GTSNPN and SVGIG (reference sequence). V shed 5 bases, J shed 3 bases, and the junction held 8 bases outside the gene matches. This CDR3 contains 15 residues. DNA for the CDR3: TGTGCCTGGGGCCAGCTAGCGGGAGCAACAGATACGCAGTATTTT. Translation: CAWGQLAGATDTQYF.

Judged by abundance, this clone is medium-sized. The chain recombines TRBV5-8 with TRBJ2-3; maybe TRBD2 (6 bases). Germline V gene sequence: CDR1 SGHTS, CDR2 YDEGEE. V lost 3 bases to trimming and J lost 5 bases, with 13 bases between them. This CDR3 is built from 14 residues. The CDR3: CASSSHGGGDTQYF. The CDR3 region has the DNA TGTGCCAGCAGCTCCCACGGGGGTGGAGATACGCAGTATTTT. The full variable domain, rest sourced from reference TRBV5-8 and TRBJ2-3, is EAGVTQSPTHLIKTRGQQATLRCSPISGHTSVYWYQQALGLGLQFLLWYDEGEERNRGNFPPRFSGRQFPNYSSELNVNALELEDSALYLCASSSHGGGDTQYFGPGTRLTVL.

The table lists this clone with a few counts. This sequence joins TRBV13 and TRBJ2-1; 9 bases align to TRBD2. This CDR3 spans 16 amino acids. CDR1 PRHDT and CDR2 FYEKMQ come from the germline V gene (reference sequence). J was trimmed by 4 bases and V by 0 bases; bases with no gene match: 4. This CDR3 is CASSLGTSGTYNEQFF. CDR3 sequence (DNA): TGTGCCAGCAGCTTAGGGACTAGCGGCACTTACAATGAGCAGTTCTTC. The complete variable domain, with remaining parts taken from reference TRBV13 and TRBJ2-1, reads AAGVIQSPRHLIKEKRETATLKCYPIPRHDTVYWYQQGPGQDPQFLISFYEKMQSDKGSIPDRFSAQQFSDYHSELNMSSLELGDSALYFCASSLGTSGTYNEQFFGPGTRLTVL.

This clone has at least ten counts. The junction differs from germline at one of its ends, possibly a read error. The rearrangement joins TRBV4-2 to TRBJ2-7; 8 bases align to TRBD2. Germline V gene sequence: CDR1 LGHNA, CDR2 YNFKEQ. CDR3 size: 16 residues. The CDR3 DNA reads as TGTACCAGCAGCCAAGATGTCCAGCGGGAGAACTACGGGCAGTACTTC. Its translation is CTSSQDVQRENYGQYF.

This chain connects TRBV27 to TRBJ1-3; D is unclear. The V gene's germline CDR1 is MNHEY and CDR2 SMNVEV (reference sequence). The CDR3 contains 14 residues. V lost 4 bases and J 4 bases, leaving 11 bases between the germline ends. CDR3 residues: CASSSRPQGNTIYF. CDR3 nucleotides: TGTGCCAGCAGTTCGAGGCCACAGGGAAACACCATATATTTT.

By proportion, this clone is medium-sized. This rearrangement joins TRBV27 to TRBJ2-1; D might be TRBD1 (6 bases). V lost 3 bases and J 10 bases, leaving 10 bases between the germline ends. The CDR3 extends over 12 amino acids. Looked up from germline, CDR1 is MNHEY and CDR2 is SMNVEV (reference sequence). This CDR3 reads CASSFADREQFF. DNA of the CDR3: TGTGCCAGCAGTTTTGCGGACAGAGAGCAGTTCTTC.

The chain joins TRBV20-1 to TRBJ1-5; possibly TRBD1 for D (6 bases). Trimming cost V 6 bases and J 0 bases, with 18 bases left between them. This CDR3 is built from 16 residues. Looked up from germline, CDR1 is DFQATT and CDR2 is SNEGSKA (reference sequence). CDR3 sequence (DNA): TGCAGTGCCAGGAACAGGGAATTGGGTAGCAATCAGCCCCAGCATTTT. Translating gives CSARNRELGSNQPQHF.

This clone was found a few times. The gene calls are TRBV29-1 and TRBJ2-1; 11 nucleotides match TRBD2. This CDR3 has 13 amino acids. CDR1 SQVTM and CDR2 ANQGSEA come from the germline V gene. For the CDR3, the DNA is TGCAGTTTAGCGGGAGGGTCCTACAATGAGCAGTTCTTC. It yields the protein CSLAGGSYNEQFF.

In its sample, this clone was seen a few times. DNA for the CDR3: TGCGCCAGCAGTGATGGGGGAAATTCACCCCTCCACTTT. This sequence encodes CASSDGGNSPLHF. J is TRBJ1-6 and V is TRBV10-1; tentative D call: TRBD1 (5 bases). The V and J ends lost 3 bases and 7 bases respectively, with 7 bases between them. The germline gives CDR1 WNHNN, CDR2 SYGVQD (reference sequence). The CDR3 spans 13 residues.

A few counts support this clone. The V call is TRBV20-1, the J call TRBJ1-2; no firm D call. The CDR3 length is 13 residues. V was trimmed by 0 bases and J by 8 bases, leaving 13 bases between them. Germline V gene sequence: CDR1 DFQATT, CDR2 SNEGSKA (reference sequence). The CDR3 nucleotides read TGCAGTGCTAGAGACCCGGGTCTGTGGGGCTACACCTTC. Residues: CSARDPGLWGYTF.

This chain joins TRBV6-1 and TRBJ1-2; D unclear. The CDR3 extends over 11 amino acids. V was pared by 7 bases and J by 8 bases, with 11 bases between. CDR1 and CDR2 (germline): MNHNS, SASEGT. In DNA form, the CDR3 reads TGTGCCAGCATCGAATATGAGGGCTACACCTTC. This codes for CASIEYEGYTF.

This rearrangement joins TRBV27 to TRBJ2-7; 7 nucleotides line up with TRBD2. The trim removed 0 bases at V and 3 bases at J, leaving 5 bases unmatched. The CDR3 has 15 residues. The germline gives CDR1 MNHEY, CDR2 SMNVEV (reference sequence). Written as DNA, the CDR3 is TGTGCCAGCAGTTTATCCCGTGGGGGGGGCTACGAGCAGTACTTC. Encoded protein: CASSLSRGGGYEQYF.

This clone was counted between two and nine times. This chain connects TRBV7-6 to TRBJ2-1; 13 bases line up with TRBD2. There are 17 residues in the CDR3. V lost 1 base to trimming and J lost 6 bases; unmatched junction nucleotides: 6. Germline V gene data show CDR1 as SGHVS and CDR2 as FNYEAQ. Here the CDR3 reads CASSLELAGGPINEQFF. In nucleotides, the CDR3 is TGTGCCAGCAGCTTAGAACTAGCGGGAGGGCCTATCAATGAGCAGTTCTTC.

For this clone: This could be a read error, since a much larger clone is one nucleotide away. This sequence joins TRBV25-1 and TRBJ1-1; D gene unclear. In germline, CDR1 is MGHDK, CDR2 SYGVNS. The CDR3 extends over 15 amino acids. V dropped 8 bases and J dropped 1 base, with 17 bases sitting between them. The CDR3 DNA sequence: TGTGCCAGCGAACAAAGGACGGGCCAGAACACTGAAGCTTTCTTT. Translated, it gives CASEQRTGQNTEAFF.

The chain carries TRBV5-1 and TRBJ2-7; D is unresolved. The CDR3 sequence is 14 residues long. Trimming stripped 0 bases from V and 0 bases from J, with 7 bases between. Germline values: CDR1 SGHRS, CDR2 YFSETQ. CDR3: CASSLEATSYEQYF. The CDR3 DNA is TGCGCCAGCAGCTTGGAAGCCACCTCCTACGAGCAGTACTTC.

The chain carries TRBV11-1 and TRBJ2-3; D may be TRBD1 or TRBD2 (5 bases each). V lost 3 bases and J 5 bases, leaving 12 bases between the germline ends. Germline CDR1 reads SGHAT; CDR2 reads FQDESV (reference sequence). This CDR3 spans 14 amino acids. CDR3 residues: CASSLGDSGDTQYF. CDR3 DNA: TGTGCCAGCAGCTTGGGGGATTCAGGAGATACGCAGTATTTT.

The DNA for the CDR3 is TGTGCCAGCAGTGAAAGGGCTAGCGGATCCTACGAGCAGTACTTC. Protein: CASSERASGSYEQYF. The chain employs TRBV2 and TRBJ2-7; TRBD2 agrees at 7 bases. Looked up from germline, CDR1 is SNHLY and CDR2 is FYNNEI. V lost 2 bases to trimming and J lost 1 base; unmatched junction nucleotides: 5. The CDR3 has 15 amino acids. Looking up the rest from reference TRBV2 and TRBJ2-7 gives the full variable domain: EPEVTQTPSHQVTQMGQEVILRCVPISNHLYFYWYRQILGQKVEFLVSFYNNEISEKSEIFDDQFSVERPDGSNFTLKIRSTKLEDSAMYFCASSERASGSYEQYFGPGTRLTVT.

Worth noting for this clone: The junction and the germline gene differ at one end; a read error may be behind it. V is TRBV7-8 and J is TRBJ1-2; D is unclear. This CDR3 is built from 15 residues. Germline V gene lookup returns CDR1 SGHVS and CDR2 FQNEAQ. The CDR3 DNA follows: TGTGCCAGCAGCCGGCGGACGGGAGTTAACTATTGCTACACCTTC. Its translation: CASSRRTGVNYCYTF.

This clone was picked up a small number of times. V usage is TRBV12-5 and J usage is TRBJ2-1; 9 bases align to TRBD2. CDR1 and CDR2 (germline): LGHNT, FRNRAP. The CDR3 covers 15 residues. With 6 bases clipped from V and 4 bases from J, the junction kept 7 bases outside the gene matches. The CDR3 loop reads CASGFGGGGYNEQFF. In DNA, the CDR3 is TGTGCTAGTGGGTTCGGCGGGGGGGGATACAATGAGCAGTTCTTC. Looking up the rest from reference TRBV12-5 and TRBJ2-1 gives the full variable domain: DARVTQTPRHKVTEMGQEVTMRCQPILGHNTVFWYRQTMMQGLELLAYFRNRAPLDDSGMPKDRFSAEMPDATLATLKIQPSEPRDSAVYFCASGFGGGGYNEQFFGPGTRLTVL.

This clone is medium-sized within its sample. The V gene is TRBV28, the J gene TRBJ2-2; 11 nucleotides agree with TRBD2. V lost 5 bases to trimming and J lost 7 bases; unmatched junction nucleotides: 3. The germline V gene encodes CDR1 MDHEN and CDR2 SYDVKM. CDR3 length: 14 amino acids. In DNA form, the CDR3 reads TGTGCCAGCAGTGCACTAGCGGGAGTCGGGGAGCTGTTTTTT. Protein product: CASSALAGVGELFF.

The genes are TRBV20-1 and TRBJ2-3; D gene unclear. Germline V gene lookup returns CDR1 DFQATT and CDR2 SNEGSKA (reference sequence). CDR3 size: 13 residues. V dropped 3 bases and J dropped 0 bases, with 7 bases sitting between them. The CDR3 DNA sequence: TGCAGTGCTAGGAAACCGAGCACAGATACGCAGTATTTT. Residues: CSARKPSTDTQYF.

This clone is classed as medium-sized (0.01 to 0.1%). This chain connects TRBV7-2 to TRBJ2-1; D uncertain. Between the trimmed V and J ends, which lost 6 bases and 7 bases, there was a span of 16 bases. The CDR3 covers 14 residues. Germline V lookup: CDR1 SGHTA, CDR2 FQGNSA. The CDR3 spells CASRQSGAGNEQFF. DNA of the CDR3: TGTGCCAGCAGACAGAGTGGTGCCGGGAATGAGCAGTTCTTC.

The chain links TRBV6-1 to TRBJ1-2, with a weak D call TRBD1 (6 bases). The CDR3 totals 16 residues. Germline lookup yields CDR1 MNHNS and CDR2 SASEGT. The V end was cut by 6 bases, the J end by 0 bases, with 17 bases between. The CDR3 loop is CASRVPGTLANYGYTF. The CDR3 DNA sequence: TGTGCCAGCAGAGTCCCGGGGACATTAGCTAACTATGGCTACACCTTC.

The CDR3 DNA follows: TGTGCCAGCAGTGAAGCGCGGGCTAGCGGGGGCTATTACAATGAGCAGTTCTTC. Protein product: CASSEARASGGYYNEQFF. The rearrangement links TRBV2 to TRBJ2-1; 10 bases are shared with TRBD2. CDR3 length: 18 amino acids. Germline loops: CDR1 SNHLY, CDR2 FYNNEI. V trimming: 0 bases; J trimming: 4 bases; junction bases outside the gene matches: 9.

V usage is TRBV6-6 and J usage is TRBJ2-7, with D perhaps matching TRBD1 (6 bases). The CDR3 has 14 residues. Trimming stripped 0 bases from V and 3 bases from J, with 9 bases between. Germline CDR1 is MNHNY and CDR2 is SVGAGI (reference sequence). The CDR3 reads CASSYSQGIYEQYF. Here the CDR3 DNA reads TGTGCCAGCAGTTACTCTCAGGGGATCTACGAGCAGTACTTC.

The gene calls are TRBV5-1 and TRBJ2-5; the D is unclear. The germline V gene encodes CDR1 SGHRS and CDR2 YFSETQ. The CDR3 loop spans 16 amino acids. The germline V and J ends were trimmed by 3 bases and 0 bases, with 15 bases remaining between them. The CDR3 DNA reads TGCGCCAGCAGCTCTCTTGCTGTAGGCAACCAAGAGACCCAGTACTTC. This encodes CASSSLAVGNQETQYF.

The chain joins TRBV5-1 to TRBJ1-2, with D uncertain. Germline-derived CDR1 and CDR2 are SGHRS and YFSETQ. This CDR3 has 16 amino acids. V dropped 0 bases and J dropped 0 bases, with 12 bases sitting between them. Here the CDR3 reads CASSLVLAGANYGYTF. For the CDR3, the DNA is TGCGCCAGCAGCTTGGTCCTCGCAGGAGCTAACTATGGCTACACCTTC.

Of note for this clone: A read error may account for a junction end that differs from germline. The rearrangement links TRBV15 to TRBJ1-5; TRBD1 aligns across 7 bases. CDR3 length: 14 amino acids. The V gene's germline CDR1 is LNHNV and CDR2 YYDKDF (reference sequence). The CDR3 DNA follows: TGTGCAACCAGCAGAGGGGGCGGTAGTCAGACCCAGCATTTT. It is translated as CATSRGGGSQTQHF. Filled out from reference TRBV15 and TRBJ1-5, the complete variable domain reads DAMVIQNPRYQVTQFGKPVTLSCSQTLNHNVMYWYQQKSSQAPKLLFHYYDKDFNNEADTPDNFQSRRPNTSFCFLDIRSPGLGDTAMYLCATSRGGGSQTQHFGDGTRLSIL.